This record looks at one T cell receptor (beta chain) sequence and its context. The antigen remains unidentified. Produced via immunoSEQ multiplex PCR; TCRdb's table is partial and in-frame only. The sample lists 60,000 to 75,000 clones; approximately 80% were seen once. The sample belongs to a study of T cells in localized non-small cell lung cancer. V was cut by 2 bases and J by 0 bases, with 8 bases left in between. This CDR3 is 15 amino acids long. The germline gives CDR1 LNHDA, CDR2 SQIVND (reference sequence). Study findings and constraints: Heterogeneity remains possible, as sequencing covered one tumor region only. Tumor showed lower T cell clonality than uninvolved adjacent lung, where it was highest. Elevated blood T cell density was associated with longer overall survival.

The chain employs TRBV19 and TRBJ1-3, with TRBD1 as a possible D gene (5 bases). This clonotype was obtained from a man aged 35-75 years with stage II lung adenocarcinoma. Sequenced material: PBMCs, taken before any cancer treatment. The CDR3 DNA follows: TGTGCCAGTAGTATAAGCACAGGCTCTGGAAACACCATATATTTT. It encodes CASSISTGSGNTIYF.